These T cell receptor beta chains were read from a single sample in a study of regulatory T cells in long-lasting Graves disease. TCRdb re-analysed the multiplex PCR reads in MiXCR, keeping a single row per CDR3 protein. The data hold 250,000 to 300,000 distinct CDR3 sequences, with 20% to 25% observed a single time. This sample comprised peripheral blood mononuclear cells (PBMCs), obtained when the disease was refractory, from a patient treated with antithyroid drugs. The origin of the receptors is a female donor with Graves disease. CDR3s include the opening cysteine and the closing phenylalanine or tryptophan. The D gene is left open where the match is weak. Rows may omit the clone size; those that give it use once, few, many or a size class.

V: TRBV28; size: many; length: 15; J: TRBJ2-7; D: TRBD2; CDR3: CASSLWREDSYEQYF; DNA: TGTGCCAGCAGTTTATGGCGGGAGGACTCCTACGAGCAGTACTTC
V: TRBV6-1; size: many; length: 16; J: TRBJ1-5; D: TRBD1; CDR3: CASSGPDRDSVQPQHF; DNA: TGTGCCAGCAGTGGCCCCGACAGGGATTCGGTTCAGCCCCAGCATTTT
V: TRBV19; size: few; length: 16; J: TRBJ2-2; D: TRBD2; CDR3: CASSQTSGMGTGELFF; DNA: TGTGCCAGTAGCCAAACTAGCGGGATGGGAACCGGGGAGCTGTTTTTT
V: TRBV4-2; size: .; length: 16; J: TRBJ2-2; D: .; CDR3: CASNPGIAPNTGELFF; DNA: TGTGCCAGCAACCCGGGCATAGCGCCGAACACCGGGGAGCTGTTTTTT
V: TRBV5-1; size: few; length: 19; J: TRBJ2-7; D: TRBD2; CDR3: CASSLDAGLAGGSSYEQYF; DNA: TGCGCCAGCAGCTTGGACGCGGGACTAGCGGGAGGTTCATCCTACGAGCAGTACTTC
V: TRBV12-3/TRBV12-4; size: many; length: 13; J: TRBJ1-5; D: .; CDR3: CASSPSQNQPQHF; DNA: TGTGCCAGCAGCCCCTCACAAAATCAGCCCCAGCATTTT
V: TRBV12-3/TRBV12-4; size: many; length: 14; J: TRBJ1-4; D: .; CDR3: CASSQTEASEKLFF; DNA: TGTGCCAGCAGTCAGACCGAAGCGAGTGAAAAACTGTTTTTT
V: TRBV11-2; size: many; length: 16; J: TRBJ2-2; D: TRBD2; CDR3: CASSLGGSSLGGELFF; DNA: TGTGCCAGCAGCTTAGGCGGGAGTTCGTTGGGCGGGGAGCTGTTTTTT
V: TRBV6-1; size: many; length: 14; J: TRBJ1-1; D: .; CDR3: CASRQDSMNTEAFF; DNA: TGTGCCAGCAGGCAGGACAGCATGAACACTGAAGCTTTCTTT
V: TRBV7-9; size: .; length: 15; J: TRBJ1-2; D: TRBD1; CDR3: CASSWGQGAPYGYTF; DNA: TGTGCCAGCAGCTGGGGACAGGGCGCTCCTTATGGCTACACCTTC
V: TRBV30; size: few; length: 11; J: TRBJ1-2; D: TRBD1; CDR3: CAWGTGYGYTF; DNA: TGTGCCTGGGGGACAGGCTATGGCTACACCTTC
V: TRBV30; size: few; length: 16; J: TRBJ2-5; D: TRBD2; CDR3: CAWSVGTSGSSETQYF; DNA: TGTGCCTGGAGTGTAGGGACTAGCGGGAGCAGCGAGACCCAGTACTTC
V: TRBV6-1; size: many; length: 14; J: TRBJ2-5; D: .; CDR3: CASTPQGGQETQYF; DNA: TGTGCCAGCACTCCCCAGGGGGGTCAAGAGACCCAGTACTTC
V: TRBV4-3; size: .; length: 15; J: TRBJ1-2; D: TRBD1; CDR3: CASSQDRRDSLGYTF; DNA: TGCGCCAGCAGCCAAGATCGGAGGGACAGCCTTGGCTACACCTTC